These 13 T cell receptor beta chains originate from one sample sequenced in a study of T cells after yellow fever vaccination. TCRdb passed the 5' RACE reads through MiXCR, listing each CDR3 protein once. This sample has 250,000 to 300,000 distinct CDR3 sequences, with 10% to 15% found just once. This specimen was CD4+ T cells sorted from PBMCs, taken 45 days after the yellow fever booster vaccination. The receptors originated from a man younger than 45 who received the YFV17D yellow fever vaccine.

This clonotype occurred a few times. The genes are TRBV12-3 or TRBV12-4 and TRBJ2-7, with 8 bases identical to TRBD1. This CDR3 contains 16 residues. With 3 bases clipped from V and 2 bases from J, the junction kept 9 bases outside the gene matches. DNA of the CDR3: TGTGCCAGCAGTTTCGTAGACAGGGGCCTCACCTACGAGCAGTACTTC. Translation: CASSFVDRGLTYEQYF.

CDR3 DNA sequence: TGCAGTGCTAGGTTTAGCGGGAGGGAGCGCGAGCAGTACTTC. Its translation is CSARFSGREREQYF. J is TRBJ2-7 and V is TRBV20-1; 11 bases map to TRBD2. The CDR3 covers 14 residues. The germline CDR1 and CDR2 sequences are DFQATT and SNEGSKA (reference sequence). The trim removed 3 bases at V and 6 bases at J, leaving 7 bases unmatched.

The chain links TRBV5-1 to TRBJ2-1, with D possibly matching TRBD2 (5 bases). From germline, CDR1 is SGHRS and CDR2 YFSETQ. Trimming left V 7 bases short and J 4 bases short, with 21 bases between. The CDR3 extends over 16 amino acids. CDR3 loop: CASALNGRVGYNEQFF. In DNA, the CDR3 is TGCGCCAGCGCATTGAACGGGCGGGTGGGGTACAATGAGCAGTTCTTC.

The gene calls are TRBV4-3 and TRBJ1-6, with TRBD1 as a possible D gene (5 bases). The CDR3 contains 17 residues. CDR1 LGHNA and CDR2 YSLEER come from the germline V gene. V lost 4 bases, J lost 7 bases, and 20 bases lay in between. This CDR3 reads CASSPHGSRGANSPLHF. The CDR3 DNA reads TGCGCCAGCAGCCCCCACGGGTCTCGGGGCGCGAATTCACCCCTCCACTTT.

This rearrangement joins TRBV7-2 to TRBJ2-5, with D possibly matching TRBD1 (5 bases). Deletions cut 4 bases from V and 3 bases from J, with 9 bases between. This CDR3 comprises 13 residues. CDR1 and CDR2 from the germline V gene are SGHTA and FQGNSA. The CDR3 DNA follows: TGTGCCAGCAGCTCTGGACATAAAGAGACCCAGTACTTC. This sequence encodes CASSSGHKETQYF.

Comment on this clonotype: The junction shows a germline mismatch at one end, possibly a read error. CDR3 sequence: CANSESNEQFF. In DNA, the CDR3 is TGTGCCAACAGTGAGTCCAATGAGCAGTTCTTC. V and J are TRBV10-3 and TRBJ2-1; the D is unclear. Per the germline V gene, CDR1 is ENHRY and CDR2 is SYGVKD. There are 11 residues in the CDR3.

The chain uses TRBV20-1 and TRBJ1-5; D not resolved. Per the germline V gene, CDR1 is DFQATT and CDR2 is SNEGSKA (reference sequence). The germline V and J ends were trimmed by 3 bases and 0 bases, with 9 bases remaining between them. The CDR3 totals 14 residues. The CDR3 DNA is TGCAGTGCTAGGGCGATCGATAGCAATCAGCCCCAGCATTTT. Translation: CSARAIDSNQPQHF.

This clonotype has a handful of counts. V is TRBV27 and J is TRBJ1-1, with TRBD1 matching 7 bases. In germline, CDR1 is MNHEY, CDR2 SMNVEV (reference sequence). The CDR3 has 12 residues. Trimming removed 3 bases from V and 12 bases from J; junction bases left unmatched: 7. The CDR3 DNA is TGTGCCAGCAGTTTTGGGCAGGGGGGGACTTTCTTT. As protein: CASSFGQGGTFF.

This chain connects TRBV6-5 to TRBJ2-7, with D tentatively TRBD1 (6 bases). The V end was cut by 2 bases, the J end by 4 bases, with 15 bases between. Germline V gives CDR1 MNHEY, CDR2 SVGAGI. This CDR3 has 15 residues. CDR3 sequence (DNA): TGTGCCAGCAGTTACAGAGTCAGGGGTACGTACGAGCAGTACTTC. This codes for CASSYRVRGTYEQYF.

This clonotype turned up a few times. The chain uses TRBV20-1 and TRBJ2-7; D is ambiguous. Trimming stripped 5 bases from V and 8 bases from J, with 16 bases between. Germline CDR1 is DFQATT and CDR2 is SNEGSKA (reference sequence). CDR3 size: 12 residues. In DNA form, the CDR3 reads TGCAGTGCTGCTTCCAACGACCGAAAGCAGTACTTC. It is translated as CSAASNDRKQYF.

V is TRBV7-9 and J is TRBJ2-4; D unclear. V was cut by 2 bases and J by 7 bases, with 12 bases left in between. CDR1 is SEHNR and CDR2 is FQNEAQ in the germline V gene (reference sequence). The CDR3 runs 14 residues. The CDR3 loop is CASSLSTSWNIQYF. CDR3 coding DNA: TGTGCCAGCAGCTTATCGACATCCTGGAACATTCAGTACTTC.

This clonotype occurred many times. The V and J genes are TRBV7-2 and TRBJ2-7, with D possibly being TRBD2 (6 bases). The V gene's germline CDR1 is SGHTA and CDR2 FQGNSA. Trimming removed 4 bases from V and 2 bases from J, with 12 bases in between. The CDR3 runs 14 residues. In DNA form, the CDR3 reads TGTGCCAGCAGCTCCGGGGGAACGACCTACGAGCAGTACTTC. Protein sequence: CASSSGGTTYEQYF.

At least ten counts were recorded for this clonotype. The chain employs TRBV20-1 and TRBJ2-7; TRBD1 aligns across 7 bases. Germline V lookup: CDR1 DFQATT, CDR2 SNEGSKA (reference sequence). The ends lost 5 bases at V and 5 bases at J; junction bases unmatched: 3. The CDR3 runs 11 residues. CDR3 sequence (DNA): TGCAGTGCTGGGACAGTAGACGAGCAGTACTTC. Translation gives CSAGTVDEQYF.